Here is one T cell receptor beta chain with its context. The antigen is unknown. This CDR3 is built from 12 residues. The germline V and J ends were trimmed by 7 bases and 3 bases, with 10 bases remaining between them. Germline values: CDR1 SEHNR, CDR2 FQNEAQ (reference sequence). This entry comes from a study of cytomegalovirus exposure and HLA in healthy donors. Study-level points and caveats: The study dropped some indistinguishable V segments, TRBV6-2 and TRBV6-3 among them.

PCR involved 60 Vbeta and 13 Jbeta primers. TCRdb's table, derived via immunoSEQ multiplex PCR, lists solely in-frame clones and lacks some. The table lists about 120,000 clones, around 66% of them singletons. This rearrangement joins TRBV7-9 to TRBJ2-7, with D unclear. Material for sequencing was PBMCs. The origin of this receptor is a man younger than 35 in good health and CMV-seropositive. The CDR3 protein is CASTSFLYEQYF. The CDR3 DNA is TGTGCCAGCACCTCGTTTCTCTACGAGCAGTACTTC.